The table lists the clone carrying this TCR beta chain with many counts. This record belongs to a study of T cells in Graves' hyperthyroidism and ophthalmopathy. The V and J ends lost 2 bases and 9 bases respectively, with 5 bases between them. The CDR3 runs to 11 residues. CDR1 is ENHRY, CDR2 SYGVKD, per germline. What was amplified from RNA transcripts were TCR beta CDR3 regions. The TCR CDR3 first-round RT-PCR relied on the HTBI primer set. TCRdb passed the multiplex PCR reads through MiXCR, listing each CDR3 protein once. The sample records under 550,000 distinct CDR3 sequences, 20% being singletons.

This TCR derives from a man aged 35-49 years with Graves' ophthalmopathy. The chain links TRBV10-3 to TRBJ2-1, with D unclear. Input material: blood. The CDR3 DNA sequence: TGTGCCATCAGTGAGGGTGGTGAGCAGTTCTTC. This sequence encodes CAISEGGEQFF.